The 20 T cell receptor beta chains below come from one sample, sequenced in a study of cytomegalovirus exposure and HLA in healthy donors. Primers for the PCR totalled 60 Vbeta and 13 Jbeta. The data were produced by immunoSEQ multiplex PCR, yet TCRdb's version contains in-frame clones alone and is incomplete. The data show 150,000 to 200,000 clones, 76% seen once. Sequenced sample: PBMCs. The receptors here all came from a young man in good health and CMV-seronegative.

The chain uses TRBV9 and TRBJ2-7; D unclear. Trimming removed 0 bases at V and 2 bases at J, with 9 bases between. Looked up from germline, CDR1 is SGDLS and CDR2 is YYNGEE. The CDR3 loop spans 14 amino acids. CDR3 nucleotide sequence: TGTGCCAGCAGCGTAGCTCTTGGCCCCTACGAGCAGTACTTC. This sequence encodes CASSVALGPYEQYF.

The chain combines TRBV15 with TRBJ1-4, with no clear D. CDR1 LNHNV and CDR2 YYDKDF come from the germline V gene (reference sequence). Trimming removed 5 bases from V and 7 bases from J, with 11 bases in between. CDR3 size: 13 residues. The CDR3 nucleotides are TGTGCCACCAGCCGGTATTCAGGTGAAAAACTGTTTTTT. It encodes CATSRYSGEKLFF.

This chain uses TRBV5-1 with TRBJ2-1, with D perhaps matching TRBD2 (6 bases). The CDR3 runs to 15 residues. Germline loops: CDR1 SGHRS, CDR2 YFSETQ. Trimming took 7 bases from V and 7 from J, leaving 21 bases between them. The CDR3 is CASGVAARGVNEQFF. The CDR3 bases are TGCGCCAGCGGAGTAGCGGCCCGTGGTGTGAATGAGCAGTTCTTC.

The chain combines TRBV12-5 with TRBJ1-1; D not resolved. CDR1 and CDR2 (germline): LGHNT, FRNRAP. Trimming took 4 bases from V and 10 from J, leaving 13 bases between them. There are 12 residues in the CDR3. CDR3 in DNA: TGTGCTAGTGGTTCCCCCCGCCGGGGAGCTTTCTTT. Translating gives CASGSPRRGAFF.

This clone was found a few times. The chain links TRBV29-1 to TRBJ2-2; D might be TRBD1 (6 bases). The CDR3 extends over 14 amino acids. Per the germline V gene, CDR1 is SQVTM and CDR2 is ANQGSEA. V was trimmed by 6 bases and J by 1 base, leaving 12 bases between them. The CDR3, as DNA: TGCAGCGTAACAGGGCCCCTGAACACCGGGGAGCTGTTTTTT. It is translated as CSVTGPLNTGELFF.

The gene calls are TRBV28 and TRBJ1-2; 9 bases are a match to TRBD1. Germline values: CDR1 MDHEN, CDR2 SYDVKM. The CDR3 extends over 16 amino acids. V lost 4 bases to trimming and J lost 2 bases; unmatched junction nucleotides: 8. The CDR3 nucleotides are TGTGCCAGCAGTTCATGGACAGGGGAAGGGAACTATGGCTACACCTTC. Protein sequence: CASSSWTGEGNYGYTF.

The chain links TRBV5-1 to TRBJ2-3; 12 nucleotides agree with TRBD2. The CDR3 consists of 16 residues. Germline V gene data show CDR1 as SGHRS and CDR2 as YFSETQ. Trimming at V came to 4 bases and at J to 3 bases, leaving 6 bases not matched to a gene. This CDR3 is CASSHTSGGQTDTQYF. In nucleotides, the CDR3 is TGCGCCAGCAGCCATACTAGCGGGGGGCAGACAGATACGCAGTATTTT.

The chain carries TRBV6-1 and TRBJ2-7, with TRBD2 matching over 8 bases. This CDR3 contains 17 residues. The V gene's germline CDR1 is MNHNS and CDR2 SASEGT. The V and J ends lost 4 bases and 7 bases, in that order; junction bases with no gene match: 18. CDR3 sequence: CASSARVPGLGVGEQYF. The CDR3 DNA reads TGTGCCAGCAGTGCCAGAGTTCCGGGACTAGGGGTGGGGGAGCAGTACTTC.

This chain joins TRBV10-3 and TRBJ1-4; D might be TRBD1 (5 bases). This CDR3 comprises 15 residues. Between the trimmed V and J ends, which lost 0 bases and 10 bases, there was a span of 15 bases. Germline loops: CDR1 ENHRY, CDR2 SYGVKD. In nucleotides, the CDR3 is TGTGCCATCAGTGAGTCGCAGGGCCCGCGGGGAAAACTGTTTTTT. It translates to CAISESQGPRGKLFF.

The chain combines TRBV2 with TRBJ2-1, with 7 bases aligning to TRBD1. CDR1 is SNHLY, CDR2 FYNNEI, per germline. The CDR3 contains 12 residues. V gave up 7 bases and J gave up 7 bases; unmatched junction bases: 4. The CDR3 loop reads CASKTGWNEQFF. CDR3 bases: TGTGCCAGCAAGACAGGGTGGAATGAGCAGTTCTTC.

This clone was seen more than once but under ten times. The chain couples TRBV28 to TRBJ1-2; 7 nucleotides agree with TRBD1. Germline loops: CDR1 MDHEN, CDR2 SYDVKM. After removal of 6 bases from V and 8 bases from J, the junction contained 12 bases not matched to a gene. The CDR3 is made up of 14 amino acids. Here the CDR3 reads CASSFDRVGRGYTF. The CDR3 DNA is TGTGCCAGCAGCTTTGACAGGGTGGGACGCGGCTACACCTTC.

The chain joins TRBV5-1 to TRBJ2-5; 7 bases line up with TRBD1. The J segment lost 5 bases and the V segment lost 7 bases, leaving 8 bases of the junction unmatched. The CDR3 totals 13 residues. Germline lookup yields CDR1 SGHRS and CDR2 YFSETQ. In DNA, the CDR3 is TGCGCCAGCCAATTGACAGGGACCGAGACCCAGTACTTC. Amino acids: CASQLTGTETQYF.

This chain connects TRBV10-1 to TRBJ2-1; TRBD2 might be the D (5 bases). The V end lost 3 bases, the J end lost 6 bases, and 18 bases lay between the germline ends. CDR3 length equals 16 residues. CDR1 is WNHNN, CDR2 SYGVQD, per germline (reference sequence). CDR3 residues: CASSDGQLKRVNEQFF. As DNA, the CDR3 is TGCGCCAGCAGTGATGGGCAGCTCAAGAGGGTCAATGAGCAGTTCTTC.

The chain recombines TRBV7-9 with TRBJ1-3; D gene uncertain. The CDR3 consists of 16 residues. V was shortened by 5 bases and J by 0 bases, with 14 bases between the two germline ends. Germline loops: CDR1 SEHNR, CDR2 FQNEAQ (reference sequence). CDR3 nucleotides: TGTGCCAGCAGCGTCGGGAATTCACTCTCTGGAAACACCATATATTTT. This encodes CASSVGNSLSGNTIYF.

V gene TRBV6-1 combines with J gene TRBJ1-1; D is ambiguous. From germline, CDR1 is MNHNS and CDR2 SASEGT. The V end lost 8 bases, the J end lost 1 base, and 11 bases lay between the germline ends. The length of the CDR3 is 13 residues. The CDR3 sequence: CASGPQANTEAFF. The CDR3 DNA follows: TGTGCCAGCGGGCCCCAAGCGAACACTGAAGCTTTCTTT.

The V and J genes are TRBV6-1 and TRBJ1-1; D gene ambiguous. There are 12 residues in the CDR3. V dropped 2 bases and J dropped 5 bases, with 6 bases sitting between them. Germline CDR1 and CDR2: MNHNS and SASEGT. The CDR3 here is CASSERGTEAFF. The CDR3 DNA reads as TGTGCCAGCAGTGAACGGGGAACTGAAGCTTTCTTT.

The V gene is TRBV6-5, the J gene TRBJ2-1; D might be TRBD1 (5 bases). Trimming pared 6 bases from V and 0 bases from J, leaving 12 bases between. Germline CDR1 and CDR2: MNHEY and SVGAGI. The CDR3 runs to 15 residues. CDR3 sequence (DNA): TGTGCCAGCAGGTATACAGGAGACTCCTACAATGAGCAGTTCTTC. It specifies CASRYTGDSYNEQFF.

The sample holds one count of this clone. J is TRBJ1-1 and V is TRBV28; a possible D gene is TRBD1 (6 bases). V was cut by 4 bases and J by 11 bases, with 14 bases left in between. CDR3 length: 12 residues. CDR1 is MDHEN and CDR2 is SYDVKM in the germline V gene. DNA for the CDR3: TGTGCCAGCAGTTCGGCGGCGAGGGGGGCTTTCTTT. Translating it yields CASSSAARGAFF.

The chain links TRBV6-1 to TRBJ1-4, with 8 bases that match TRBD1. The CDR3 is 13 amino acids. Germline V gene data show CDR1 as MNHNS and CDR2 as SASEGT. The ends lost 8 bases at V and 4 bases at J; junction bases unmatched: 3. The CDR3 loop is CASEGQVNEKLFF. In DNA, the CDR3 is TGTGCCAGCGAGGGACAGGTTAATGAAAAACTGTTTTTT.

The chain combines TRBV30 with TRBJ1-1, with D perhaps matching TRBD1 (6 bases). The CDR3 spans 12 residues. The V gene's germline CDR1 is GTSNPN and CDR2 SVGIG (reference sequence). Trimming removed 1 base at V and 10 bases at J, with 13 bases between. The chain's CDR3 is CAWSEMGDTAFF. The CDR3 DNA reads TGTGCCTGGAGTGAAATGGGGGACACAGCTTTCTTT. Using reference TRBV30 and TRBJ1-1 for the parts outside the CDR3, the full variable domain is SQTIHQWPATLVQPVGSPLSLECTVEGTSNPNLYWYRQAAGRGLQLLFYSVGIGQISSEVPQNLSASRPQDRQFILSSKKLLLSDSGFYLCAWSEMGDTAFFGQGTRLTVV.